This record looks at one T cell receptor (beta chain) sequence and its context. Its specificity is unknown. The trim removed 1 base at V and 6 bases at J, leaving 8 bases unmatched. CDR1 is LGHDT, CDR2 YNNKEL, per germline (reference sequence). The CDR3 extends over 17 amino acids. Together with a sample-barcoded 5' primer, a J-beta primer mix was included in a second PCR lasting roughly 6 to 12 cycles. Each TCR beta cDNA got a 12-nucleotide random molecular identifier. Using its own MiXCR run on the 5' RACE reads, TCRdb lists one record per CDR3 protein. There are 600,000 to 1,000,000 distinct CDR3 sequences in the sample; around a quarter occur only once, and roughly 3.8% lies in the top ten. The data derive from a study of blood T cells in healthy people across ages. Study background: Per every two T cells, about one barcoded beta molecule was captured by template switching. Overall study results and limits: It was the long-lived donors that had more naive CD4+ cells and higher diversity than aged donors. Naive T cell percentage by flow cytometry tracked strongly with beta diversity.

The same sample was also used in a study of T cells of mothers and their children.

The chain has TRBV3-1 and TRBJ2-2; 10 bases line up with TRBD1. This sequence originates from a boy younger than 18 in good health. The specimen sequenced was blood. The CDR3 bases are TGTGCCAGCAGCCAAGTCATGGGACAGGGGTTCCCCGGGGAGCTGTTTTTT. The encoded protein is CASSQVMGQGFPGELFF.